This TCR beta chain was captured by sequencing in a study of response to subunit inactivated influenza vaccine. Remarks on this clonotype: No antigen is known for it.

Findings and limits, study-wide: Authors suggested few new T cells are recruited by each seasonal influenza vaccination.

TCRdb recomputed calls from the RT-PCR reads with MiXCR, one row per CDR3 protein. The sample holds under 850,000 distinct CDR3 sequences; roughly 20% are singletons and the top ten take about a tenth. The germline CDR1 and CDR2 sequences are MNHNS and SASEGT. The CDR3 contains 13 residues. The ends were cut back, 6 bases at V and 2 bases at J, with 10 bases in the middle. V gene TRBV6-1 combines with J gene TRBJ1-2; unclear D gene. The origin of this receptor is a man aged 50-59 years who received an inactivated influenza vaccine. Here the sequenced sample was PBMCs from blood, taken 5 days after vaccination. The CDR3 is CASRGVANYGYTF. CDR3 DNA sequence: TGTGCCAGCAGGGGCGTGGCCAACTATGGCTACACCTTC.